Each of the 25 T cell receptor beta chains below was sequenced from the same sample in a study of T cell clonotyping in hematopoietic cell transplantation (dated by TCRdb to about 2021). Library method: the immunoSEQ multiplex PCR assay. In its TCRdb copy, this immuneACCESS table keeps in-frame sequences only and misses some clones. Where compared with another copy, unresolved V genes explain less than half of these, and the others have no known cause. The sample includes around 80,000 clones, with about 96% observed a single time. Clones ranked in the top ten supply roughly 1.5% of the sample. Read against the paper, the sample's time point label means: recipient sample about 28 days before transplant, after cytoreduction. The sequencing here drew on peripheral blood mononuclear cells, taken before stem cell transplant. The receptor source for this set is a woman aged 45-65 years with acute myeloid leukemia. Some clones in this sample may be carry-over from other donors' samples.

The rearrangement joins TRBV6-5 to TRBJ2-6, with D unclear. V was trimmed by 0 bases and J by 0 bases, leaving 6 bases between them. CDR3 length: 16 amino acids. Germline V gives CDR1 MNHEY, CDR2 SVGAGI. The CDR3 loop reads CASSYSESSGANVLTF. Here the CDR3 DNA reads TGTGCCAGCAGTTACTCAGAAAGCTCTGGGGCCAACGTCCTGACTTTC.

This rearrangement joins TRBV7-3 to TRBJ1-3; D possibly corresponds to TRBD1 (5 bases). There are 16 residues in the CDR3. The V gene lost 1 base and the J gene lost 2 bases, with 12 bases spanning the gap. Germline CDR1 reads SGHTA; CDR2 reads FQGTGA. The CDR3 bases are TGTGCCAGCAGCTTAATGGGGCGGACACCTGGAAACACCATATATTTT. Translated, it gives CASSLMGRTPGNTIYF.

J is TRBJ1-5 and V is TRBV25-1; D is perhaps TRBD1 (5 bases). CDR3 length: 13 amino acids. Germline-derived CDR1 and CDR2 are MGHDK and SYGVNS. Between the trimmed V and J ends, which lost 5 bases and 5 bases, there was a span of 10 bases. The CDR3 DNA reads TGTGCCAGCAGTTCTCGGGGGTATCAGCCCCAGCATTTT. Translating it yields CASSSRGYQPQHF.

The chain couples TRBV28 to TRBJ2-7; D unresolved. CDR1 and CDR2 (germline): MDHEN, SYDVKM. This CDR3 is built from 15 residues. Trimming pared 2 bases from V and 1 base from J, leaving 12 bases between. CDR3 sequence (DNA): TGTGCCAGCAGTTTAAGTGGTCGGCAGTCCTACGAGCAGTACTTC. This gives the protein CASSLSGRQSYEQYF.

The gene calls are TRBV18 and TRBJ2-7, with 15 bases that match TRBD2. This CDR3 comprises 16 residues. From germline, CDR1 is KGHSH and CDR2 LQKENI. After removal of 5 bases from V and 2 bases from J, the junction contained 4 bases not matched to a gene. This chain's CDR3 is CASSSGLAGGAYEQYF. The CDR3 region has the DNA TGTGCCAGCTCATCGGGACTAGCGGGAGGCGCCTACGAGCAGTACTTC.

The chain employs TRBV7-2 and TRBJ2-7; 8 nucleotides line up with TRBD2. CDR1 SGHTA and CDR2 FQGNSA come from the germline V gene. The CDR3 is 15 amino acids. J lost 6 bases, V lost 1 base, and 8 bases had no gene match. As DNA, the CDR3 is TGTGCCAGCAGCTTAGTAAGCGGGAGTCCCTCCGAGCAGTACTTC. It yields the protein CASSLVSGSPSEQYF.

CDR3 sequence (DNA): TGCGCCAGCAGCTTGGGGGTGGAAAAGGATACGCAGTATTTT. It is translated as CASSLGVEKDTQYF. The V call is TRBV5-1, the J call TRBJ2-3; D uncertain. V lost 0 bases and J lost 6, with 11 bases in between. There are 14 residues in the CDR3. Germline V gives CDR1 SGHRS, CDR2 YFSETQ.

This chain joins TRBV6-1 and TRBJ1-1; 8 bases are shared with TRBD1. With 7 bases clipped from V and 0 bases from J, the junction kept 7 bases outside the gene matches. Germline CDR1 is MNHNS and CDR2 is SASEGT. This CDR3 region has 15 residues. The CDR3 loop reads CASTTGGDLNTEAFF. In DNA form, the CDR3 reads TGTGCCAGCACCACAGGGGGGGACCTGAACACTGAAGCTTTCTTT.

V gene TRBV30 combines with J gene TRBJ2-7, with 7 positions matching TRBD1. The CDR3 spans 12 residues. V shed 5 bases, J shed 2 bases, and the junction held 3 bases outside the gene matches. Germline V CDR1 and CDR2: GTSNPN, SVGIG (reference sequence). The CDR3 coding sequence is TGTGCCTGGGGGGGACAGACCTACGAGCAGTACTTC. Its protein is CAWGGQTYEQYF.

The V and J genes are TRBV4-1 and TRBJ1-5, with TRBD1 identical over 7 bases. V lost 4 bases, J lost 3 bases, and 9 bases stayed unmatched. The CDR3 spans 16 residues. Germline lookup yields CDR1 MGHRA and CDR2 YSYEKL. The CDR3 is CASSRDRRSDNQPQHF. The CDR3 DNA is TGCGCCAGCAGCCGGGACAGAAGGTCAGACAATCAGCCCCAGCATTTT.

This clone occurred once. V gene TRBV27 combines with J gene TRBJ2-7, with 9 bases identical to TRBD1. The V gene's germline CDR1 is MNHEY and CDR2 SMNVEV (reference sequence). The CDR3 is 14 amino acids. The V gene end was trimmed by 6 bases and the J gene end by 2 bases; junction bases not matched to a gene: 5. DNA of the CDR3: TGTGCCAGCAGCCCCACAGGGGGCACCTACGAGCAGTACTTC. It codes for CASSPTGGTYEQYF.

The V call is TRBV4-2, the J call TRBJ1-2, with 8 bases identical to TRBD1. Germline CDR1 and CDR2: LGHNA and YNFKEQ. Trimming took 5 bases from V and 3 from J; bases not matched to a gene: 5. This CDR3 is built from 14 residues. Here the CDR3 reads CASSAGTGHYGYTF. CDR3 DNA: TGTGCCAGCAGCGCCGGGACAGGACACTATGGCTACACCTTC.

V gene TRBV28 combines with J gene TRBJ1-1, with a weak D call TRBD1 (5 bases). This CDR3 has 11 amino acids. V was shortened by 8 bases and J by 8 bases, with 12 bases between the two germline ends. Germline V lookup: CDR1 MDHEN, CDR2 SYDVKM. CDR3: CASLSGEEAFF. DNA for the CDR3: TGTGCCAGCCTATCGGGGGAAGAAGCTTTCTTT.

The genes are TRBV28 and TRBJ1-3, with D perhaps matching TRBD1 (5 bases). Trimming pared 0 bases from V and 0 bases from J, leaving 6 bases between. The CDR3 contains 15 residues. Germline V gene lookup returns CDR1 MDHEN and CDR2 SYDVKM. CDR3 in amino acids: CASSLWGGSGNTIYF. The CDR3 region has the DNA TGTGCCAGCAGTTTATGGGGGGGCTCTGGAAACACCATATATTTT.

This rearrangement joins TRBV5-4 to TRBJ2-3; D unclear. The CDR3 covers 13 residues. CDR1 SGHNT and CDR2 YYREEE come from the germline V gene (reference sequence). The V end lost 4 bases, the J end lost 6 bases, and 12 bases lay between the germline ends. This CDR3 is CASSPPATDTQYF. CDR3 sequence (DNA): TGTGCCAGCAGCCCGCCCGCGACGGATACGCAGTATTTT.

The chain has TRBV5-8 and TRBJ1-2; 7 positions agree with TRBD1. The germline V gene has CDR1 SGHTS and CDR2 YDEGEE. V shed 2 bases, J shed 4 bases, and the junction held 2 bases outside the gene matches. The CDR3 spans 13 residues. CDR3 DNA sequence: TGTGCCAGCAGCTTCGACAGGGCCTATGGCTACACCTTC. Translated, it gives CASSFDRAYGYTF.

This clone was seen a few times. The chain combines TRBV5-6 with TRBJ2-7; possible D gene TRBD1, 5 bases. V was pared by 0 bases and J by 4 bases, with 8 bases between. This CDR3 contains 13 residues. Germline lookup yields CDR1 SGHDT and CDR2 YYEEEE. The CDR3 sequence is CASSLGGRYEQYF. The CDR3, as DNA: TGTGCCAGCAGCTTGGGGGGCCGGTACGAGCAGTACTTC.

V gene TRBV4-1 combines with J gene TRBJ2-7; a possible D gene is TRBD1 (6 bases). V was cut by 0 bases and J by 2 bases, with 17 bases left in between. The CDR3 has 17 residues. Germline CDR1 MGHRA, CDR2 YSYEKL. CDR3 bases: TGCGCCAGCAGCCAAGATTTCGGGACAAGTTTTCCCTACGAGCAGTACTTC. The encoded protein is CASSQDFGTSFPYEQYF.

The table lists this clone with a count of one. The chain employs TRBV7-9 and TRBJ2-1, with 10 bases lining up with TRBD2. Germline V CDR1 and CDR2: SEHNR, FQNEAQ (reference sequence). V lost 5 bases, J lost 4 bases, and 11 bases stayed unmatched. The CDR3 runs to 17 residues. The chain's CDR3 is CASSLRSGLAEYNEQFF. In DNA, the CDR3 is TGTGCCAGCAGCCTCCGAAGCGGACTAGCGGAATACAATGAGCAGTTCTTC.

V and J are TRBV2 and TRBJ2-7; TRBD2 matches at 7 bases. Trimming took 2 bases from V and 2 from J; bases not matched to a gene: 3. CDR3 length: 14 residues. Germline V gene sequence: CDR1 SNHLY, CDR2 FYNNEI. The CDR3, as DNA: TGTGCCAGCAGTGAAACTAGCGCTCCCTACGAGCAGTACTTC. Its protein product is CASSETSAPYEQYF.

The chain joins TRBV25-1 to TRBJ1-1; no firm D call. V lost 3 bases to trimming and J lost 4 bases, with 9 bases between them. The CDR3 consists of 13 residues. Germline lookup yields CDR1 MGHDK and CDR2 SYGVNS. For the CDR3, the DNA is TGTGCCAGCAGTGATATGCGGAGCACTGAAGCTTTCTTT. The encoded protein is CASSDMRSTEAFF.

This chain joins TRBV5-6 and TRBJ1-2; D gene uncertain. The CDR3 loop spans 15 amino acids. V shed 2 bases and J shed 4 bases, with 15 bases lying between them. The germline V gene encodes CDR1 SGHDT and CDR2 YYEEEE. CDR3 sequence: CASSFIGSEVYGYTF. In DNA, the CDR3 is TGTGCCAGCAGCTTCATCGGCAGCGAAGTCTATGGCTACACCTTC.

The rearrangement links TRBV6-1 to TRBJ2-7; 14 bases map to TRBD2. The CDR3 is made up of 15 amino acids. Germline-derived CDR1 and CDR2 are MNHNS and SASEGT. V lost 6 bases to trimming and J lost 11 bases; unmatched junction nucleotides: 12. The CDR3 coding sequence is TGTGCCAGCAGGAAAGAGGGACTAGCGGGAGTTAGGGAGTACTTC. Protein product: CASRKEGLAGVREYF.

The chain has TRBV5-1 and TRBJ2-3, with TRBD2 matching over 8 bases. The V gene's germline CDR1 is SGHRS and CDR2 YFSETQ. The CDR3 loop spans 15 amino acids. V lost 2 bases and J lost 4; bases outside the gene matches: 6. Here the CDR3 DNA reads TGCGCCAGCAGCTTCGCTCCGGGAGGGGCAGATACGCAGTATTTT. Its translation: CASSFAPGGADTQYF.

This chain links TRBV19 with TRBJ2-7; D possibly corresponds to TRBD2 (5 bases). Germline V gives CDR1 LNHDA, CDR2 SQIVND (reference sequence). Trimming shortened V by 6 bases and J by 8 bases, and 11 bases separated the two germline ends. The CDR3 has 11 amino acids. In DNA, the CDR3 is TGTGCCAGTAGCGAATCGGGGAAGCAGTACTTC. It translates to CASSESGKQYF.